This is a list of T cell receptor beta chains from one sample in a study of neurological immune-mediated disorders. TCRdb itself ran the 5' RACE reads through MiXCR, one entry per CDR3 protein. The sample lists roughly 120,000 distinct CDR3 sequences, about 3.4% seen once, with roughly 1.3% in the top ten. Sample: PBMCs. The receptors come from a woman in her 30s with multiple sclerosis. CDR3s include the opening cysteine and the closing phenylalanine or tryptophan. Each record gives: D gene, V gene, J gene, CDR3 length, clone size, CDR3 DNA, CDR3 protein. A D gene is named only where the DNA matches it firmly. Clone size is shown for a subset of rows, as once, few, many or a class of expanded clone.

>NA|TRBV7-2|TRBJ1-2|16|medium-sized
TGTGCCAGCAGCTTAGACCGCGGGCCGGGACATCCGAGCTACACCTTC
CASSLDRGPGHPSYTF
>NA|TRBV19|TRBJ2-3|13|many
TGTGCCAGTGCACGAGGGAGCACAGATACGCAGTATTTT
CASARGSTDTQYF
>NA|TRBV4-3|TRBJ2-4|14|many
TGCGCCAGCAGCCAAGAAAAGGGGGGAAACATTCAGTACTTC
CASSQEKGGNIQYF
>TRBD2|TRBV4-3|TRBJ2-1|16|many
TGCGCCAGCAGCCAAGGAAGGGGACTAGGAGTGGTTGAGCAGTTCTTC
CASSQGRGLGVVEQFF
>NA|TRBV7-9|TRBJ1-3|17|many
TGTGCCAGCAGCTGGGCGGGGCAGGGTCTCCCTGGAAACACCATATATTTT
CASSWAGQGLPGNTIYF
>NA|TRBV5-1|TRBJ2-7|15|many
TGCGCCAGCAGCTTGAGAGGATTCGGCTCCTACGAGCAGTACTTC
CASSLRGFGSYEQYF
>TRBD2|TRBV7-2|TRBJ2-3|16|NA
TGTGCCAGTAGCACCAGGAATAGCGGGAGAACAGATACGCAGTATTTT
CASSTRNSGRTDTQYF
>TRBD1|TRBV6-5|TRBJ1-1|13|many
TGTGCCACCAAACGGGACAGCAACACTGAAGCTTTCTTT
CATKRDSNTEAFF
>NA|TRBV4-1|TRBJ2-5|14|many
TGCGCCAGCAGCCAAGCCGGAAACCAAGAGACCCAGTACTTC
CASSQAGNQETQYF
>NA|TRBV15|TRBJ1-2|13|many
TGTGCCACCAGCCCACGGGACTACAATGGCTACACCTTC
CATSPRDYNGYTF
>TRBD2|TRBV6-6|TRBJ2-1|18|many
TGTGCCAGCAGCGCCGGGACTAGCGGGGGGAGCTCCTACAATGAGCAGTTCTTC
CASSAGTSGGSSYNEQFF
>NA|TRBV7-2|TRBJ2-3|13|many
TGTGCCAGCAGCTTAGAAGGCTCGAGAATGCTGTATTTT
CASSLEGSRMLYF
>NA|TRBV12-3/TRBV12-4|TRBJ2-5|14|many
TGTGCCAGCAGTGGACAAGACCTCCCCGAGACCCAGTACTTC
CASSGQDLPETQYF
>NA|TRBV4-1|TRBJ2-6|15|few
TGCGCCAGCAGCCAAGATTGGGCAGCTGCGAACGTCCTGACTTTC
CASSQDWAAANVLTF
>NA|TRBV15|TRBJ1-1|14|many
TGTGCCACCAGCAGAGGCACTTTGAACACTGAAGCTTTCTTT
CATSRGTLNTEAFF
>NA|TRBV15|TRBJ2-3|14|many
TGTGCCACCAGCAGAGGGGGGGAGACAGATACGCAGTATTTT
CATSRGGETDTQYF
>TRBD1|TRBV5-1|TRBJ2-7|16|many
TGCGCCAGCAGTTCGCCCCCCTGGACAGGCGAGACCGAGCAGTACTTC
CASSSPPWTGETEQYF
>TRBD2|TRBV6-1|TRBJ2-3|16|many
TGTGCCAGCAGTGAAGCTGCGGGAGGGGGAGCAGATACGCAGTATTTT
CASSEAAGGGADTQYF
>TRBD1|TRBV6-5|TRBJ2-4|14|NA
TGTGCCAGCAGTTTATCGGGGACAGGGGTCATTCAGTACTTC
CASSLSGTGVIQYF
>NA|TRBV7-2|TRBJ1-1|13|many
TGTGCCAGCAGAAGTAGTGGGGGGATTGAAGCTTTCTTT
CASRSSGGIEAFF
>NA|TRBV20-1|TRBJ1-1|15|many
TGCAGTGCTAGAGTAGAGGGGGGAGGCCTCACTGAAGCTTTCTTT
CSARVEGGGLTEAFF